This T cell receptor beta chain was observed in a study of shared T cell receptors in the human thymus. Germline V gene sequence: CDR1 MDHEN, CDR2 SYDVKM. The CDR3 runs 15 residues. Losses at the gene ends were 7 bases for V and 0 bases for J; bases not matched to a gene: 6. Assay used: immunoSEQ multiplex PCR; TCRdb lists only in-frame clones, some missing. The sample lists 540,000 or so clones, about four fifths occurring once. This sample also belongs to another study, concerning human thymus T cells. Per that study: Apparent bias marked the V and J gene usage of thymic and blood repertoires. Related reports documented highly overlapping thymic repertoires among unrelated individuals.

This receptor was taken from a boy under two years old with a congenital heart defect. The sequenced material came from thymocytes. This sequence joins TRBV28 and TRBJ1-5; 7 bases match TRBD1. In DNA, the CDR3 is TGTGCCAGCACCGGGGACAGAAATAGCAATCAGCCCCAGCATTTT. It yields the protein CASTGDRNSNQPQHF.